The 10 T cell receptor beta chains below were found in one sample sequenced in a study of early T cells in non-severe SARS-CoV-2 infection. TCRdb reprocessed the 5' RACE reads via MiXCR and lists one record per CDR3 protein. The sample lists some 64,000 distinct CDR3 sequences; roughly 13% were seen once. Sequencing input: whole blood. The receptors stem from an adult who was a healthcare worker with PCR-confirmed SARS-CoV-2 infection or an uninfected control (not recorded which).

As DNA, the CDR3 is TGTGCCAGCAGCGTAGGAGGCAGATCCTACGAGCAGTACTTC. Encoded protein: CASSVGGRSYEQYF. V is TRBV9 and J is TRBJ2-7; D unclear. Deletions cut 0 bases from V and 1 base from J, with 8 bases between. The germline CDR1 and CDR2 sequences are SGDLS and YYNGEE. The CDR3 sequence is 14 residues long.

This clonotype turned up a few times. The chain has TRBV20-1 and TRBJ2-2; D not certain. This CDR3 comprises 13 residues. Germline V gives CDR1 DFQATT, CDR2 SNEGSKA (reference sequence). V gave up 6 bases and J gave up 7 bases, with 15 bases separating them. This chain's CDR3 is CSARPQYGGELFF. CDR3 DNA sequence: TGCAGTGCCAGACCCCAGTACGGCGGGGAGCTGTTTTTT.

In this sample, this clonotype turned up a few times. V gene TRBV12-3 or TRBV12-4 combines with J gene TRBJ2-3, with D perhaps TRBD2 (5 bases). V was clipped by 5 bases and J by 5 bases, with 5 bases between them. CDR3 size: 11 residues. CDR3 nucleotide sequence: TGTGCCAGCAGTGGGAGAGATACGCAGTATTTT. Protein sequence: CASSGRDTQYF.

This clonotype was observed a few times. This chain joins TRBV6-6 and TRBJ1-1, with TRBD1 as a possible D gene (6 bases). Germline-derived CDR1 and CDR2 are MNHNY and SVGAGI (reference sequence). Trimming cost V 4 bases and J 0 bases, with 21 bases left between them. CDR3 length: 18 amino acids. CDR3 in DNA: TGTGCCAGCAGTTCTTTACAGGGCTTCGGGGACTTGAACACTGAAGCTTTCTTT. Its translation: CASSSLQGFGDLNTEAFF.

Only a few counts were recorded for this clonotype. This rearrangement joins TRBV7-2 to TRBJ1-1; tentatively, D is TRBD1 (6 bases). Germline V CDR1 and CDR2: SGHTA, FQGNSA. The germline V and J ends were trimmed by 5 bases and 7 bases, with 11 bases remaining between them. CDR3 length: 12 amino acids. CDR3 nucleotide sequence: TGTGCCAGCAGCCAGGGGAGGAATGAAGCTTTCTTT. Protein sequence: CASSQGRNEAFF.

The rearrangement links TRBV20-1 to TRBJ2-2; D is perhaps TRBD2 (6 bases). The CDR3 is made up of 13 amino acids. V lost 6 bases to trimming and J lost 4 bases, with 12 bases between them. Germline V gene lookup returns CDR1 DFQATT and CDR2 SNEGSKA (reference sequence). Written as DNA, the CDR3 is TGCAGTGCGGACCCGGGAGCCACCGGGGAGCTGTTTTTT. Amino acids: CSADPGATGELFF.

This clonotype came up many times. V usage is TRBV5-4 and J usage is TRBJ2-3, with D uncertain. Germline V CDR1 and CDR2: SGHNT, YYREEE (reference sequence). The length of the CDR3 is 16 residues. The V and J ends lost 0 bases and 2 bases respectively, with 13 bases between them. CDR3 in DNA: TGTGCCAGCAGCTTGGCCAGAAGTAAGGACACAGATACGCAGTATTTT. This gives the protein CASSLARSKDTDTQYF.

The chain carries TRBV7-3 and TRBJ2-1, with D possibly being TRBD2 (6 bases). This CDR3 spans 16 amino acids. Trimming pared 2 bases from V and 7 bases from J, leaving 18 bases between. From germline, CDR1 is SGHTA and CDR2 FQGTGA. CDR3 in amino acids: CASSLGPGEGSNEQFF. CDR3 sequence (DNA): TGTGCCAGCAGCTTAGGTCCGGGAGAGGGGAGTAATGAGCAGTTCTTC.

This clonotype has at least ten counts. J is TRBJ2-3 and V is TRBV7-3, with 12 bases fitting TRBD2. Unmatched junction bases numbered 10, after V lost 6 bases and J lost 3 bases. The CDR3 totals 17 residues. From germline, CDR1 is SGHTA and CDR2 FQGTGA. This CDR3 reads CASRRLEGTSGTDTQYF. The CDR3 nucleotides read TGTGCCAGCAGACGACTGGAGGGGACTAGCGGGACAGATACGCAGTATTTT.

This clonotype has a count of ten or more. Written as DNA, the CDR3 is TGCAGCGTTGCGACGGGAGGGTTGGATACGCAGTATTTT. It specifies CSVATGGLDTQYF. The J gene is TRBJ2-3, the V gene TRBV29-1, with 8 bases that match TRBD2. CDR1 and CDR2 (germline): SQVTM, ANQGSEA. The ends lost 4 bases at V and 6 bases at J; junction bases unmatched: 6. The CDR3 runs to 13 residues.